The 3 T cell receptor beta chains below all came from one sample that was sequenced in a study of Graves' ophthalmopathy and Graves' hyperthyroidism. Using RNA transcripts, the TCR beta CDR3 regions were amplified. In the first round, RT-PCR was carried out with HTBI primers, and a multiplex PCR formed the second round. Using its own MiXCR run on the multiplex PCR reads, TCRdb lists one record per CDR3 protein. The sample holds 580,000 or so distinct CDR3 sequences, about two fifths seen once. The source material was peripheral blood or thyroid tissue (not recorded which). Receptors were obtained from an adult man with Graves' hyperthyroidism.

This clonotype occurred many times. The chain is built from TRBV6-1 and TRBJ2-7; no clear D. Trimming removed 2 bases at V and 4 bases at J, with 9 bases between. From germline, CDR1 is MNHNS and CDR2 SASEGT. This CDR3 has 13 amino acids. The CDR3 reads CASSELRPYEQYF. The CDR3 DNA sequence: TGTGCCAGCAGTGAACTGCGGCCTTACGAGCAGTACTTC.

There are a few counts of this clonotype. This chain links TRBV14 with TRBJ2-7; no definite D call. The CDR3 consists of 13 residues. Germline V gene data show CDR1 as SGHDN and CDR2 as FVKESK. V dropped 6 bases and J dropped 2 bases, with 11 bases sitting between them. The CDR3 bases are TGTGCCAGCAGTAAGGTCAGAACCTACGAGCAGTACTTC. It translates to CASSKVRTYEQYF.

The V and J genes are TRBV7-8 and TRBJ2-2; TRBD2 aligns across 12 bases. The germline CDR1 and CDR2 sequences are SGHVS and FQNEAQ. The ends lost 0 bases at V and 5 bases at J; junction bases unmatched: 1. The CDR3 totals 16 residues. Written as DNA, the CDR3 is TGTGCCAGCAGCTTAGCCGGACTAGCGGGAACCGGGGAGCTGTTTTTT. Its translation is CASSLAGLAGTGELFF.